This T cell receptor (beta chain) was found in a study of T cells after yellow fever vaccination. Study results and caveats: Researchers noted that a small share of clonotypes showed up in both CD4 and CD8 compartments. Reappearance after the booster was observed for most primary-vaccination clones (roughly 97% CD4, almost 90% CD8). Weaker, the secondary response peaked sooner, at day 5 versus 15.

UMIs were added to TCR cDNA along with a universal primer site when it was made by 5'RACE template switching. TCRdb re-derived calls from the 5' RACE reads in MiXCR, one entry per CDR3 protein. The sample yields some 390,000 distinct CDR3 sequences, around 6.5% seen once. This CDR3 contains 11 residues. Trimming removed 11 bases from V and 5 bases from J; junction bases left unmatched: 5. Germline V gene lookup returns CDR1 MNHEY and CDR2 SVGEGT. The sample holds many counts of this clonotype. Its antigen is unidentified. The sample here was PBMCs, taken 5 days after the yellow fever booster vaccination. This clonotype originated in a man aged 30 to 45 who received the YFV17D yellow fever vaccine. The gene calls are TRBV6-2 or TRBV6-3 and TRBJ1-2; 7 nucleotides align to TRBD1. CDR3 sequence: CACGTAYGYTF. The CDR3, as DNA: TGTGCCTGCGGGACAGCTTATGGCTACACCTTC.